This T cell receptor (beta chain) was recorded in a study of blood T cells in healthy people across ages. Regarding this clonotype: One end of the junction varies from germline; a read error may be responsible.

PCR was performed a second time for 7 to 11 cycles using a sample-barcoded 5' primer and a J-beta primer mix. At least 3 million CDR3-containing paired-end reads were obtained per sample. TCRdb called the 5' RACE reads again in MiXCR, with one record for every CDR3 protein. The sample records around 990,000 distinct CDR3 sequences, roughly a quarter being singletons. This CDR3 has 16 residues. Germline assignment: CDR1 DFQATT and CDR2 SNEGSKA (reference sequence). The data also belong to a second study, concerning T cells of mothers and their children. That study adds: Reads obtained per mother exceeded 10 million TCR beta CDR3 reads, with roughly 3.3 million obtained per child.

This chain joins TRBV20-1 and TRBJ2-1, with 8 bases fitting TRBD1. Gene TRBJ2-7 matches the end of the DNA better, so the J call may be wrong. This TCR came from a girl aged 2 to 10 in good health. Sequenced input: blood. CDR3 in amino acids: CSARGPGQATIYEQYF. The CDR3, as DNA: TGCAGTGCGAGAGGGCCGGGACAGGCCACAATTTACGAGCAGTACTTC.